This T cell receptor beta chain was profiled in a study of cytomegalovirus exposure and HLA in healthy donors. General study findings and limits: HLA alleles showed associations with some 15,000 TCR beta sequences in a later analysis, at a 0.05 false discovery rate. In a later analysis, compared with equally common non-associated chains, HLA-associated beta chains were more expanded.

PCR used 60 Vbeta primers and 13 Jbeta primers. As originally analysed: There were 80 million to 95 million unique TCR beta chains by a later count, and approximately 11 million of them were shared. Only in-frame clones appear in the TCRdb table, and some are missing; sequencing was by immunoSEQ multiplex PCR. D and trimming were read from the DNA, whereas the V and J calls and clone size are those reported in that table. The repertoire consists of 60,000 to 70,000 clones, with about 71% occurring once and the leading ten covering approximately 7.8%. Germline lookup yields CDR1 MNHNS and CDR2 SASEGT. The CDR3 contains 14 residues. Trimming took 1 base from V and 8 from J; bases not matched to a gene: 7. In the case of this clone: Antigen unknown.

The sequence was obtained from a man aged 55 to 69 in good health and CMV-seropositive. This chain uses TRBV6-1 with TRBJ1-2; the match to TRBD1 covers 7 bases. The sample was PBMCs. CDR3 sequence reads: CASSEDVRGYGYTF. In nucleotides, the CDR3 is TGTGCCAGCAGTGAAGACGTCAGGGGGTACGGCTACACCTTC.